The 9 T cell receptor beta chains given below trace back to one sample, sequenced in a study of T cell repertoires in ileal Crohn's disease. The repertoire was sequenced with immunoSEQ multiplex PCR; TCRdb's copy has only in-frame clones and lacks some. The sample lists around 17,000 clones, approximately 86% occurring once. The sequencing input was ileal tissue. The origin of the receptors is an adult with Crohn's disease.

A few counts support this clone. V usage is TRBV27 and J usage is TRBJ1-4, with a weak D call TRBD1 (5 bases). Trimming removed 6 bases from V and 5 bases from J, with 13 bases in between. This CDR3 contains 14 residues. Germline CDR1 MNHEY, CDR2 SMNVEV (reference sequence). CDR3 amino acids: CASSGSGRNEKLFF. The CDR3 DNA follows: TGTGCCAGCAGCGGGTCAGGGAGGAATGAAAAACTGTTTTTT.

This chain connects TRBV29-1 to TRBJ1-1; D is undetermined. Germline CDR1 SQVTM, CDR2 ANQGSEA. This CDR3 has 13 residues. The V end lost 2 bases, the J end lost 1 base, and 8 bases lay between the germline ends. The CDR3 here is CSVELWQNTEAFF. In nucleotides, the CDR3 is TGCAGCGTTGAATTGTGGCAGAACACTGAAGCTTTCTTT.

The chain links TRBV6-5 to TRBJ1-1; no firm D call. In germline, CDR1 is MNHEY, CDR2 SVGAGI. This CDR3 contains 11 residues. V lost 7 bases, J lost 6 bases, and 9 bases lay in between. As DNA, the CDR3 is TGTGCCAGCATCTCGTCGGCTGAAGCTTTCTTT. Its protein is CASISSAEAFF.

J is TRBJ2-1 and V is TRBV13; 9 bases map to TRBD2. The CDR3 totals 17 residues. Germline CDR1 is PRHDT and CDR2 is FYEKMQ (reference sequence). V shed 3 bases, J shed 4 bases, and the junction held 10 bases outside the gene matches. The CDR3 loop is CASSFGATSGLYNEQFF. The CDR3 coding sequence is TGTGCCAGCAGCTTCGGAGCGACTAGCGGATTATACAATGAGCAGTTCTTC.

V gene TRBV6-6 combines with J gene TRBJ1-1, with 8 bases matching TRBD1. CDR1 MNHNY and CDR2 SVGAGI come from the germline V gene (reference sequence). J was trimmed by 1 base and V by 8 bases; bases with no gene match: 3. This CDR3 comprises 13 residues. Written as DNA, the CDR3 is TGTGCCAGCGCAGGGGGCAAGAACACTGAAGCTTTCTTT. It translates to CASAGGKNTEAFF.

The genes are TRBV7-9 and TRBJ2-2; D not resolved. Germline V gives CDR1 SEHNR, CDR2 FQNEAQ (reference sequence). The CDR3 is made up of 16 amino acids. Trimming took 5 bases from V and 2 from J, leaving 15 bases between them. CDR3 nucleotide sequence: TGTGCCAGCAGCACCCACCTGGCGGTAAACACCGGGGAGCTGTTTTTT. Translating it yields CASSTHLAVNTGELFF.

The V call is TRBV5-1, the J call TRBJ2-7; 8 bases map to TRBD1. Germline V gene sequence: CDR1 SGHRS, CDR2 YFSETQ. V dropped 1 base and J dropped 3; count of bases not matched to a gene: 6. CDR3 length: 15 residues. The CDR3 here is CASSLSQGADYEQYF. In DNA form, the CDR3 reads TGCGCCAGCAGCTTGAGTCAGGGGGCTGACTACGAGCAGTACTTC.

This chain joins TRBV18 and TRBJ1-1, with TRBD1 matching over 8 bases. Germline CDR1 reads KGHSH; CDR2 reads LQKENI. Germline trimming cut 4 bases from V and 2 bases from J; bases unmatched to any gene: 12. The CDR3 covers 17 residues. The CDR3 sequence: CASSLDRGISPNTEAFF. The CDR3, as DNA: TGTGCCAGCTCACTCGACAGGGGCATTTCCCCAAACACTGAAGCTTTCTTT.

The rearrangement joins TRBV7-9 to TRBJ2-1, with 8 positions matching TRBD2. The V segment lost 5 bases and the J segment 2 bases; nucleotides outside the gene matches: 8. Germline V gene sequence: CDR1 SEHNR, CDR2 FQNEAQ (reference sequence). The CDR3 loop spans 16 amino acids. The CDR3 loop is CASSRRLAPTYNEQFF. For the CDR3, the DNA is TGTGCCAGCAGCCGCAGACTAGCGCCCACCTACAATGAGCAGTTCTTC.